This T cell receptor (beta chain) originates from a study of T cells in Graves' hyperthyroidism and ophthalmopathy. TCR beta CDR3 sequences were amplified from RNA transcripts. HTBI primers drove first-round RT-PCR of the TCR CDR3. Each CDR3 protein is one row after TCRdb ran MiXCR on the multiplex PCR reads. The sample contains about 600,000 distinct CDR3 sequences, 14% of which appear only once. The germline V and J ends were trimmed by 5 bases and 10 bases, with 12 bases remaining between them. The germline gives CDR1 DFQATT, CDR2 SNEGSKA (reference sequence). The CDR3 consists of 10 residues. J is TRBJ2-7 and V is TRBV20-1, with unresolved D. The material sequenced was blood. The sequence derives from a woman in her late teens or twenties with Graves' ophthalmopathy. The CDR3 region has the DNA TGCAGTGCTTCCTACCGAGAACAGTACTTC. Its translation is CSASYREQYF.